This is a list of T cell receptor beta chains from one sample in a study of blood T cell repertoires in COVID-19. Clones were read by immunoSEQ multiplex PCR, and TCRdb kept only the in-frame ones, dropping some. Among about 65,000 clones listed, about 84% were seen once. Source material: peripheral blood. These receptors originate from a human donor in a cohort sampled during active COVID-19. The CDR3 runs from the conserved cysteine through the conserved F or W. The D gene is left open where the match is weak. The listing skips clone size in some rows; elsewhere it reads once, few, many or a size class.

clone size	D gene	V gene	J gene	CDR3 DNA	CDR3 protein
NA	TRBD1	TRBV5-5	TRBJ2-7	TGTGCCAGCAGCTTTGGGGGACAGAATTATCTCGAGCAGTACTTC	CASSFGGQNYLEQYF
NA	NA	TRBV9	TRBJ2-1	TGTGCCAGCAGCGTAGCCATGTCCAATGAGCAGTTCTTC	CASSVAMSNEQFF
few	NA	TRBV7-2	TRBJ2-3	TGTGCCAGCAGTCGCCGGACAGATACGCAGTATTTT	CASSRRTDTQYF
NA	NA	TRBV9	TRBJ1-2	TGTGCCAGCAGCGTCGACAGCCTCTATGGCTACACCTTC	CASSVDSLYGYTF
few	NA	TRBV4-1	TRBJ1-5	TGCGCCAGCAGCCAAGACTATAAGGGGACATACCAGCGCAATCAGCCCCAGCATTTT	CASSQDYKGTYQRNQPQHF
NA	NA	TRBV2	TRBJ1-1	TGTGCCAGCAATCTAGAGGCCGCCGCTGAAGCTTTCTTT	CASNLEAAAEAFF
NA	TRBD1	TRBV3-1/TRBV3-2	TRBJ1-1	TGTGCCAGCAGCCAGCGGACAGGAGCTGAAGCTTTCTTT	CASSQRTGAEAFF
NA	TRBD1	TRBV7-2	TRBJ1-2	TGTGCCAGCAGCTCGACAGGGGGGTATGGCTACACCTTC	CASSSTGGYGYTF
NA	TRBD1	TRBV25-1	TRBJ2-7	TGTGCCAGCAGTGAACCTACAGGGGCGAGCTCCTACGAGCAGTACTTC	CASSEPTGASSYEQYF
NA	TRBD1	TRBV4-1	TRBJ1-4	TGCGCCAGCAGCCACGGGAGGGTTGAGGGGGCGCGTGAAAAACTGTTTTTT	CASSHGRVEGAREKLFF
NA	NA	TRBV5-4	TRBJ2-5	TGTGCCAGCAGCTTAAAGGGGCCGTACCAAGAGACCCAGTACTTC	CASSLKGPYQETQYF
NA	NA	TRBV3-1/TRBV3-2	TRBJ2-1	TGTGCCAGCAGCCAAGTGATGGGGCAGCAGTTCTTC	CASSQVMGQQFF
NA	TRBD1	TRBV4-1	TRBJ2-1	TGCGCCAGCAGCCAGACCCGGGACAGTTACAATGAGCAGTTCTTC	CASSQTRDSYNEQFF
NA	NA	TRBV30	TRBJ1-1	TGTGCCTGGAGTTTCGGGAACACTGAAGCTTTCTTT	CAWSFGNTEAFF
NA	NA	TRBV6-5	TRBJ1-4	TGTGCCAGCAGCCGCGGAGGTGCAACTAATGAAAAACTGTTTTTT	CASSRGGATNEKLFF
once	NA	TRBV5-4	TRBJ1-1	TGTGCCAGCATCCCGGGGCAGGGGAGAACTGAAGCTTTCTTT	CASIPGQGRTEAFF
NA	NA	TRBV12-3/TRBV12-4	TRBJ1-2	TGTGCCAGCAGTTTTTACAGGGATGGCTACACCTTC	CASSFYRDGYTF
once	NA	TRBV19	TRBJ1-1	TGTGCCAGTAGTATCTCTTCTTCGGGCACTGAAGCTTTCTTT	CASSISSSGTEAFF
NA	TRBD1	TRBV5-1	TRBJ2-7	TGCGCCAGCAGCTATAGTGGGACAGGGAAGTCCCACGAGCAGTACTTC	CASSYSGTGKSHEQYF
NA	TRBD2	TRBV11-2	TRBJ2-5	TGTGCCAGCAGCAAAGGGGTCGGGGGGCAAGAGACCCAGTACTTC	CASSKGVGGQETQYF